This T cell receptor beta chain was observed in a study of cytomegalovirus exposure and HLA in healthy donors. Whole-study findings and limits: The classifier, whose performance was assessed in both the original and validation cohorts, reportedly diagnosed cytomegalovirus status with high specificity and sensitivity.

This clone showed up just once. Its target is unknown. Trimming cost V 4 bases and J 3 bases; bases outside gene matches: 10. Germline V gene data show CDR1 as SGHRS and CDR2 as YFSETQ. CDR3 length equals 16 residues. The PCR contained 60 Vbeta and 13 Jbeta primers. Data came from immunoSEQ multiplex PCR; TCRdb stores just in-frame clones and leaves some out. The profile shows 200,000 to 250,000 clones, around four fifths of them singletons. V is TRBV5-1 and J is TRBJ2-3, with TRBD1 matching 8 bases. The sequence came from a woman between 40 and 55 years old in good health and CMV-seronegative. Sequenced input: PBMCs. CDR3 sequence (DNA): TGCGCCAGCAGCGGTCAAGGACAGGGCCCAACAGATACGCAGTATTTT. As protein: CASSGQGQGPTDTQYF.